A single sample gave rise to the 17 T cell receptor beta chains below, sequenced in a study of post-analysis software for immune sequencing data (dated by TCRdb to the mid-2010s). Study-level results and caveats: Patients showed significantly higher frequencies than controls for roughly five TRBV segments, among them TRBV5-6, TRBV5-1 and TRBV20-1.

Antigens for these TCRs are unknown. The library relied on PCR. The data were produced on an Illumina HiSeq 2500. Unique molecular identifiers were incorporated into TCR beta cDNA libraries to reduce PCR and sequencing biases. Through fastp at Q25 and MiXCR, TCRdb rebuilt clones from the public reads, retaining in-frame beta chains. Entries are consolidated by CDR3 protein sequence, retaining the most common genes and DNA. Counted in this sample were roughly 870,000 distinct CDR3 sequences; approximately 53% of them appeared once. The ten largest clones represent around 4.5% of the sample. The sample taken for sequencing was blood. All receptors derive from a girl aged 10-17 years with multiple sclerosis.

The genes are TRBV10-1 and TRBJ2-5; D gene unclear. The CDR3 sequence is 15 residues long. CDR1 WNHNN and CDR2 SYGVQD come from the germline V gene (reference sequence). V was shortened by 4 bases and J by 11 bases, with 23 bases between the two germline ends. The CDR3: CASSVRPVSHGEQYF. DNA of the CDR3: TGCGCCAGCAGTGTCCGGCCAGTCTCCCACGGAGAGCAGTACTTC.

CDR3 loop: CSAQPGAGISYEQYF. The CDR3 DNA reads as TGCAGTGCCCAACCGGGGGCGGGAATCTCCTACGAGCAGTACTTC. The chain has TRBV20-1 and TRBJ2-7, with D perhaps assigned TRBD1 or TRBD2 (6 bases each). Trimming stripped 6 bases from V and 0 bases from J, with 18 bases between. Germline-derived CDR1 and CDR2 are DFQATT and SNEGSKA (reference sequence). This CDR3 is built from 15 residues.

This clonotype appeared a single time. The rearrangement links TRBV12-3 or TRBV12-4 to TRBJ2-1; 10 bases match TRBD1. The CDR3 totals 15 residues. With V trimmed by 7 bases and J by 7 bases, 10 bases remained unmatched. CDR3: CASTPTGTGVNEQFF. DNA for the CDR3: TGTGCCAGCACTCCGACCGGGACAGGGGTAAATGAGCAGTTCTTC.

V usage is TRBV7-8 and J usage is TRBJ2-1; D perhaps matches TRBD2 (6 bases). Germline CDR1 and CDR2: SGHVS and FQNEAQ. The CDR3 spans 13 residues. The V gene lost 5 bases and the J gene lost 9 bases, with 14 bases spanning the gap. The CDR3 protein is CASSKGAGSEQFF. In nucleotides, the CDR3 is TGTGCCAGCAGCAAAGGGGCGGGGAGTGAGCAGTTCTTC.

The sample holds a few counts of this clonotype. This chain joins TRBV6-1 and TRBJ2-7; D perhaps matches TRBD2 (5 bases). Trimming removed 1 base from V and 3 bases from J, with 7 bases in between. CDR1 is MNHNS and CDR2 is SASEGT in the germline V gene. The CDR3 covers 13 residues. Here the CDR3 reads CASSEGRDYEQYF. The CDR3 nucleotides read TGTGCCAGCAGTGAAGGACGGGACTACGAGCAGTACTTC.

This rearrangement joins TRBV9 to TRBJ2-3; TRBD1 matches at 9 bases. The junction had 5 bases not matched to a gene; V was cut back by 4 bases and J by 2 bases. Germline assignment: CDR1 SGDLS and CDR2 YYNGEE. The CDR3 spans 15 residues. The CDR3 bases are TGTGCCAGCAGCCCCCGGGACAGGGTCACAGATACGCAGTATTTT. The encoded protein is CASSPRDRVTDTQYF.

The CDR3 bases are TGCAGCGTTGCCGGACAGTTTACGAACACTGAAGCTTTCTTT. Its translation: CSVAGQFTNTEAFF. The rearrangement links TRBV29-1 to TRBJ1-1; D perhaps matches TRBD1 (6 bases). The germline V and J ends were trimmed by 4 bases and 1 base, with 13 bases remaining between them. This CDR3 is built from 14 residues. Looked up from germline, CDR1 is SQVTM and CDR2 is ANQGSEA.

This rearrangement joins TRBV6-5 to TRBJ1-2; D possibly corresponds to TRBD1 (6 bases). The CDR3 extends over 12 amino acids. Germline V gene lookup returns CDR1 MNHEY and CDR2 SVGAGI. V was clipped by 7 bases and J by 6 bases, with 12 bases between them. The CDR3 here is CASTFDRNGYTF. In DNA form, the CDR3 reads TGTGCCAGCACCTTCGACAGGAATGGCTACACCTTC.

In this sample, this clonotype turned up a few times. The chain combines TRBV20-1 with TRBJ2-2; D call uncertain. Germline values: CDR1 DFQATT, CDR2 SNEGSKA (reference sequence). The V end was cut by 1 base, the J end by 0 bases, with 9 bases between. This CDR3 has 15 residues. The CDR3 spells CSARAPSANTGELFF. CDR3 DNA: TGCAGTGCTAGAGCGCCCAGCGCGAACACCGGGGAGCTGTTTTTT.

This clonotype was detected a few times. The chain carries TRBV3-1 and TRBJ1-6; no firm D call. This CDR3 is 14 amino acids long. Trimming took off 4 bases at V and 10 bases at J, with 14 bases between the two ends. Germline values: CDR1 LGHDT, CDR2 YNNKEL (reference sequence). CDR3 amino acids: CASSPGGDRSPLHF. Written as DNA, the CDR3 is TGTGCCAGCAGCCCTGGTGGGGATCGCTCACCCCTCCACTTT. The full variable domain, completed using reference TRBV3-1 and TRBJ1-6, is DTAVSQTPKYLVTQMGNDKSIKCEQNLGHDTMYWYKQDSKKFLKIMFSYNNKELIINETVPNRFSPKSPDKAHLNLHINSLELGDSAVYFCASSPGGDRSPLHFGNGTRLTVT.

This chain links TRBV20-1 with TRBJ1-2; no firm D call. This CDR3 is 12 amino acids long. From germline, CDR1 is DFQATT and CDR2 SNEGSKA (reference sequence). Trimming cost V 3 bases and J 8 bases, with 13 bases left between them. CDR3 in DNA: TGCAGTGCTAGGTACTCGCCTGGCGGCTACACCTTC. This encodes CSARYSPGGYTF.

The chain combines TRBV5-1 with TRBJ2-1, with a weak D call TRBD2 (6 bases). The V end lost 5 bases, the J end lost 3 bases, and 15 bases lay between the germline ends. Germline V gene data show CDR1 as SGHRS and CDR2 as YFSETQ. This CDR3 comprises 15 residues. CDR3 in amino acids: CASRETGANYNEQFF. CDR3 DNA: TGCGCCAGCAGGGAGACGGGAGCTAACTACAATGAGCAGTTCTTC.

This clonotype appeared a few times. The chain joins TRBV10-3 to TRBJ1-5; perhaps TRBD1 as D (5 bases). Germline values: CDR1 ENHRY, CDR2 SYGVKD. The CDR3 has 14 residues. Trimming stripped 6 bases from V and 4 bases from J, with 13 bases between. Written as DNA, the CDR3 is TGTGCCATCAGCCCTGAAAAGGGGAATCAGCCCCAGCATTTT. This codes for CAISPEKGNQPQHF.

This chain links TRBV11-1 with TRBJ2-6; a possible D gene is TRBD1 (5 bases). CDR1 is SGHAT, CDR2 FQDESV, per germline (reference sequence). This CDR3 region has 21 residues. The ends were cut back, 2 bases at V and 1 base at J, with 24 bases in the middle. The CDR3 loop reads CASSLSSGAPSKASGANVLTF. The CDR3 DNA is TGTGCCAGCAGCTTAAGCTCTGGGGCTCCAAGTAAGGCGTCTGGGGCCAACGTCCTGACTTTC.

This clonotype appeared once. The chain couples TRBV5-1 to TRBJ1-1, with D tentatively TRBD1 (5 bases). Trimming cost V 0 bases and J 11 bases, with 17 bases left between them. CDR3 length: 14 amino acids. Germline CDR1 and CDR2: SGHRS and YFSETQ. CDR3 sequence reads: CASSLEQAYNTAFF. The CDR3, as DNA: TGCGCCAGCAGCTTGGAACAGGCATATAACACGGCTTTCTTT.

This clonotype has only a few counts. The J gene is TRBJ2-1, the V gene TRBV6-1, with 9 bases that match TRBD1. Trimming took 5 bases from V and 7 from J; bases not matched to a gene: 15. The CDR3 covers 17 residues. CDR1 is MNHNS, CDR2 SASEGT, per germline. CDR3 bases: TGTGCCAGCAGTCAAACCTTCCGGGACAGGGTCGCGAATGAGCAGTTCTTC. Translation gives CASSQTFRDRVANEQFF.

The J gene is TRBJ1-2, the V gene TRBV27; tentative D call: TRBD1 (5 bases). Germline CDR1 MNHEY, CDR2 SMNVEV (reference sequence). Trimming took off 3 bases at V and 0 bases at J, with 14 bases between the two ends. The CDR3 is 16 amino acids. CDR3 protein: CASSFKSGRPNYGYTF. The DNA for the CDR3 is TGTGCCAGCAGTTTTAAGTCAGGGCGGCCTAACTATGGCTACACCTTC.